This is a list of T cell receptor beta chains from one sample in a study of cytomegalovirus exposure and HLA in healthy donors. Here immunoSEQ multiplex PCR was the method, and the copy in TCRdb shows in-frame clones only, minus some. Among roughly 300,000 clones, approximately 90% were seen once, and the ten largest hold roughly 4%. The sequencing input was PBMCs. The source is a man aged 35-49 years in good health and CMV-seropositive. CDR3s include the opening cysteine and the closing phenylalanine or tryptophan. D genes are given only for firm matches. Clone size is shown for a subset of rows, as once, few, many or a class of expanded clone.

v_gene	j_gene	d_gene	abundance	CDR3aa	CDR3nt
TRBV28	TRBJ1-1	-	-	CASSYPGGNTEAFF	TGTGCCAGCAGTTACCCGGGGGGCAACACTGAAGCTTTCTTT
TRBV19	TRBJ1-2	TRBD1	-	CASSIGTEYGYTF	TGTGCCAGTAGTATCGGGACAGAATATGGCTACACCTTC
TRBV4-1	TRBJ2-1	TRBD2	-	CASSQLSGTSGRRAYNEQFF	TGCGCCAGCAGCCAGTTATCAGGGACTAGCGGGAGGAGGGCCTACAATGAGCAGTTCTTC
TRBV9	TRBJ1-1	TRBD1	-	CASGRGLNTEAFF	TGTGCCAGCGGCAGGGGGCTGAACACTGAAGCTTTCTTT
TRBV7-8	TRBJ1-5	TRBD1	-	CASSQTGTGMQPQHF	TGTGCCAGCAGCCAAACCGGGACAGGGATGCAGCCCCAGCATTTT
TRBV7-9	TRBJ2-2	TRBD2	-	CASSFLAGAVGELFF	TGTGCCAGCAGCTTTTTAGCGGGAGCTGTCGGGGAGCTGTTTTTT
TRBV11-2	TRBJ2-7	TRBD2	-	CASSLVGGRSGEQYF	TGTGCCAGCAGCTTAGTGGGCGGGAGGTCTGGTGAGCAGTACTTC
TRBV4-1	TRBJ2-3	TRBD2	-	CASSQVETSSGRPDTQYF	TGCGCCAGCAGCCAAGTGGAGACGTCAAGCGGGAGGCCAGATACGCAGTATTTT
TRBV28	TRBJ1-1	-	-	CASSTLTGSTEAFF	TGTGCCAGCAGTACGCTAACAGGGTCCACTGAAGCTTTCTTT
TRBV9	TRBJ2-7	TRBD1	-	CASSVSSGTGTYEQYF	TGTGCCAGCAGCGTAAGTTCCGGGACAGGCACCTACGAGCAGTACTTC
TRBV5-6	TRBJ2-1	TRBD1	-	CASSPPTGLNEQFF	TGTGCCAGCAGCCCGCCGACAGGGCTGAATGAGCAGTTCTTC
TRBV11-2	TRBJ1-1	TRBD1	-	CASSLVTGGHAEAFF	TGTGCCAGCAGCTTAGTGACAGGGGGTCACGCTGAAGCTTTCTTT
TRBV6-6	TRBJ2-2	TRBD2	-	CASSYRGETGELFF	TGTGCCAGCAGTTACCGGGGGGAGACCGGGGAGCTGTTTTTT
TRBV28	TRBJ2-7	TRBD2	-	CASSLLAGEDEQYF	TGTGCCAGCAGTTTACTAGCGGGAGAGGACGAGCAGTACTTC
TRBV28	TRBJ2-7	-	-	CASAAGSSYEQYF	TGTGCCAGCGCGGCAGGGTCATCCTACGAGCAGTACTTC
TRBV5-1	TRBJ1-6	-	-	CASSMNAGAKSPLHF	TGCGCCAGCAGCATGAACGCGGGGGCGAAATCACCCCTCCACTTT
TRBV5-6	TRBJ2-3	TRBD2	-	CASSLVWGLAGENTDTQYF	TGTGCCAGCAGCTTGGTTTGGGGACTAGCGGGAGAGAACACAGATACGCAGTATTTT
TRBV28	TRBJ1-5	-	-	CASSLYGNQPQHF	TGTGCCAGCAGTTTATACGGTAATCAGCCCCAGCATTTT
TRBV29-1	TRBJ2-7	TRBD2	-	CSVEGGSGIYEQYF	TGCAGCGTTGAAGGAGGTAGCGGGATCTACGAGCAGTACTTC
TRBV27	TRBJ2-7	-	-	CASRLTGFNEQYF	TGTGCCAGCAGGCTTACAGGGTTCAACGAGCAGTACTTC
TRBV9	TRBJ2-5	TRBD2	-	CASSPGTSVPQETQYF	TGTGCCAGCAGCCCCGGGACTAGCGTCCCGCAAGAGACCCAGTACTTC
TRBV7-3	TRBJ2-7	TRBD1	-	CASRDRGQSEQYF	TGTGCCAGCAGGGACAGGGGGCAAAGCGAGCAGTACTTC
TRBV7-6	TRBJ2-7	TRBD1	-	CASSSGTGGLNEQYF	TGTGCCAGCAGCTCCGGGACAGGGGGCTTAAACGAGCAGTACTTC
TRBV30	TRBJ2-3	TRBD1	-	CAWNGQGLFTDTQYF	TGTGCCTGGAACGGACAGGGGTTATTCACAGATACGCAGTATTTT
TRBV6-1	TRBJ2-7	-	-	CASSESGPYEQYF	TGTGCCAGCAGTGAATCAGGGCCCTACGAGCAGTACTTC
TRBV6-5	TRBJ1-1	-	-	CASSNPTGMNTEAFF	TGTGCCAGCAGTAACCCAACAGGGATGAACACTGAAGCTTTCTTT
TRBV18	TRBJ2-6	TRBD1	-	CASSPPGHRGSGANVLTF	TGTGCCAGCTCACCACCGGGGCACAGGGGCTCTGGGGCCAACGTCCTGACTTTC
TRBV19	TRBJ2-7	TRBD1	-	CASSRTGSVEQYF	TGTGCCAGTAGTAGGACAGGGTCGGTCGAGCAGTACTTC
TRBV5-6	TRBJ2-1	-	-	CASSLLEGPYNEQFF	TGTGCCAGCAGCCTTCTGGAGGGCCCCTACAATGAGCAGTTCTTC
TRBV9	TRBJ1-6	-	-	CASSGWAGKGSPLHF	TGTGCCAGCAGCGGTTGGGCAGGGAAAGGTTCACCCCTCCACTTT
TRBV9	TRBJ2-3	-	-	CASSVEPGTDTQYF	TGTGCCAGCAGCGTAGAGCCGGGTACAGATACGCAGTATTTT
TRBV6-1	TRBJ2-7	TRBD2	-	CASRLAGAYEQYF	TGTGCCAGCAGACTAGCGGGGGCCTACGAGCAGTACTTC
TRBV28	TRBJ1-2	-	-	CASSPAKGGNYGYTF	TGTGCCAGCAGCCCGGCCAAGGGCGGGAATTATGGCTACACCTTC
TRBV4-2	TRBJ1-3	-	-	CASSQPGLSSGNTIYF	TGTGCCAGCAGCCAGCCGGGACTCAGCTCTGGAAACACCATATATTTT
TRBV5-4	TRBJ2-1	-	few	CASSLAGVLDEQFF	TGTGCCAGCAGCTTGGCGGGAGTTCTAGATGAGCAGTTCTTC
TRBV7-3	TRBJ1-1	-	-	CASSLEGRGNTEAFF	TGTGCCAGCAGCTTGGAGGGACGGGGGAACACTGAAGCTTTCTTT
TRBV4-3	TRBJ1-1	-	-	CASSQDQTPNTEAFF	TGCGCCAGCAGCCAAGATCAGACACCGAACACTGAAGCTTTCTTT
TRBV29-1	TRBJ1-1	TRBD1	-	CSGQGWNTEAFF	TGCAGCGGACAGGGTTGGAACACTGAAGCTTTCTTT
TRBV27	TRBJ2-7	TRBD1	-	CASSYGTGTYEQYF	TGTGCCAGCAGTTATGGGACAGGTACCTACGAGCAGTACTTC
TRBV7-8	TRBJ2-7	TRBD1	-	CASSFSGTGAYEQYF	TGTGCCAGCAGCTTCTCCGGGACAGGAGCCTACGAGCAGTACTTC
TRBV7-7	TRBJ2-3	TRBD2	-	CASSFGLAGRTDTQYF	TGTGCTAGCAGCTTTGGACTAGCGGGACGCACAGATACGCAGTATTTT
TRBV4-1	TRBJ1-5	-	-	CASSQDSGAGQPQHF	TGCGCCAGCAGCCAAGATAGTGGGGCAGGGCAACCCCAGCATTTT
TRBV7-9	TRBJ2-7	TRBD2	-	CASSITSGAYYEQYF	TGTGCCAGCAGTATTACTAGCGGGGCCTACTACGAGCAGTACTTC
TRBV27	TRBJ2-5	TRBD1	-	CASSHSETGRETQYF	TGTGCCAGCAGTCATAGCGAGACAGGGAGAGAGACCCAGTACTTC
TRBV18	TRBJ1-4	TRBD1	-	CASYGQGNEKLFF	TGTGCCAGCTACGGACAGGGTAATGAAAAACTGTTTTTT
TRBV10-2	TRBJ2-7	-	-	CASGQGPTYEQYF	TGCGCCAGTGGTCAGGGTCCAACCTACGAGCAGTACTTC
TRBV7-6	TRBJ2-1	-	-	CASSLQGLNEQFF	TGTGCCAGCAGCCTTCAGGGACTCAATGAGCAGTTCTTC
TRBV15	TRBJ1-5	TRBD1	-	CATSRDRGQVQPQHF	TGTGCCACCAGCAGGGACAGGGGGCAGGTTCAGCCCCAGCATTTT
TRBV10-3	TRBJ2-7	TRBD2	few	CAISESPGLAGVEQYF	TGTGCCATCAGTGAGTCCCCCGGACTAGCGGGAGTTGAGCAGTACTTC
TRBV5-5	TRBJ2-1	TRBD1	once	CASSQQGAGNEQFF	TGTGCCAGCAGCCAACAGGGGGCTGGCAATGAGCAGTTCTTC
TRBV28	TRBJ2-3	TRBD1	-	CASSPWDSTDTQYF	TGTGCCAGCAGTCCCTGGGACAGTACAGATACGCAGTATTTT
TRBV5-8	TRBJ2-3	-	-	CASSLQGSTDTQYF	TGTGCCAGCAGCTTGCAGGGTTCAACAGATACGCAGTATTTT